This T cell receptor beta chain was obtained from a study of CD8 T cells in Susac syndrome. Peripheral blood CD8+ and CD4+ T cells were profiled by TCR beta sequencing. Random hexamers were used to reverse transcribe the RNA input (about 0.5 to 1 ug). The amplification used immunoSEQ multiplex PCR on TCR beta CDR3; it spanned 54 Vbeta and 13 Jbeta. Each CDR3 protein is one row after TCRdb ran MiXCR on the immunoSEQ multiplex PCR reads. The data hold roughly 200,000 distinct CDR3 sequences, with around 95% observed a single time. Losses at the gene ends were 8 bases for V and 0 bases for J; bases not matched to a gene: 3. There are 13 residues in the CDR3. Germline V gene lookup returns CDR1 MRHNA and CDR2 SNTAGT. General study findings and limits: The study admitted that it had a relatively small number of individuals in its TCR sequencing and HLA analysis.

As for this clonotype: Antigen specificity is unknown.

The V and J genes are TRBV6-4 and TRBJ1-2; 7 positions match TRBD1. The receptor's source is a human donor in good health. Sequences were obtained from CD4+ T cells from PBMCs. The chain's CDR3 is CASQQGPNYGYTF. CDR3 nucleotides: TGTGCCAGCCAACAGGGGCCTAACTATGGCTACACCTTC.